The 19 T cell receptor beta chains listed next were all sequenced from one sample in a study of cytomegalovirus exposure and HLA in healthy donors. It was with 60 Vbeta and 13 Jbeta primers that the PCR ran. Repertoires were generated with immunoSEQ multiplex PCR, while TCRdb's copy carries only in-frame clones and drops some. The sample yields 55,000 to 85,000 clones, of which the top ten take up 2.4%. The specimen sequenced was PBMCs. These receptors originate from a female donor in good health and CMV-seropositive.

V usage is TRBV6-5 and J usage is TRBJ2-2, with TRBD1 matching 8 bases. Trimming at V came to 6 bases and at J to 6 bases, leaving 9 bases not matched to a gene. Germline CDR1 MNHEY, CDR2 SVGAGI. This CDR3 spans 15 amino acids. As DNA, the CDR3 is TGTGCCAGCAGCAGACAGGGGAAGATGGCCGGGGAGCTGTTTTTT. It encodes CASSRQGKMAGELFF.

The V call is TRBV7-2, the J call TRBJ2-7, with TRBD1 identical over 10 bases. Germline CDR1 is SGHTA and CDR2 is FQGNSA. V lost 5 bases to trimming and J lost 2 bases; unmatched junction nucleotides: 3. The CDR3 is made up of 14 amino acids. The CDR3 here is CASSPGQGAYEQYF. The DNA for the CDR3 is TGTGCCAGCAGCCCAGGACAGGGGGCCTACGAGCAGTACTTC.

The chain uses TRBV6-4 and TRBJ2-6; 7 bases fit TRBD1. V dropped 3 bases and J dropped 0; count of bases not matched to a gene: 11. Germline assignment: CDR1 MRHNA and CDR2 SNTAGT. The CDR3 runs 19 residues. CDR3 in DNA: TGTGCCAGCAGTGAACTACCGGGACAGCCCCACTCTGGGGCCAACGTCCTGACTTTC. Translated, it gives CASSELPGQPHSGANVLTF.

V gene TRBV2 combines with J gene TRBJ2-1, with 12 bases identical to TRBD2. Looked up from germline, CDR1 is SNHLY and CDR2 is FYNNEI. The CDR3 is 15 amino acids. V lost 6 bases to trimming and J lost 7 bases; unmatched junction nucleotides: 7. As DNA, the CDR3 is TGTGCCAGCAGCTGGACTAGCGGGATTGGGAATGAGCAGTTCTTC. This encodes CASSWTSGIGNEQFF.

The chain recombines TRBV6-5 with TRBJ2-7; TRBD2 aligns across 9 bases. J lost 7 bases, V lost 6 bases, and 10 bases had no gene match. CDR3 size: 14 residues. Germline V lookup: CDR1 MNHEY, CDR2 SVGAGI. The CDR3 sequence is CASRPNAGGTEQYF. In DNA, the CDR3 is TGTGCCAGCAGACCAAACGCGGGGGGGACGGAGCAGTACTTC.

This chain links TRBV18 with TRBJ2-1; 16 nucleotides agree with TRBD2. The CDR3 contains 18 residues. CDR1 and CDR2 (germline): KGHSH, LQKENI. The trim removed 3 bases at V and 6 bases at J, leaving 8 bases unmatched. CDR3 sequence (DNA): TGTGCCAGCTCACCCGGGACTAGCGGGGGGGCTGGGGCCAATGAGCAGTTCTTC. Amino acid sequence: CASSPGTSGGAGANEQFF.

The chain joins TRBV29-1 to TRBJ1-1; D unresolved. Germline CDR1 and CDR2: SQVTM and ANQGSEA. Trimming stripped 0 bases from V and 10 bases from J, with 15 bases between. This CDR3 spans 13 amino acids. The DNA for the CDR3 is TGCAGCGTTGAAGATGAAAGTACCCGGGGAGCTTTCTTT. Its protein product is CSVEDESTRGAFF. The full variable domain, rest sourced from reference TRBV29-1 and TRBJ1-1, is SAVISQKPSRDICQRGTSLTIQCQVDSQVTMMFWYRQQPGQSLTLIATANQGSEATYESGFVIDKFPISRPNLTFSTLTVSNMSPEDSSIYLCSVEDESTRGAFFGQGTRLTVV.

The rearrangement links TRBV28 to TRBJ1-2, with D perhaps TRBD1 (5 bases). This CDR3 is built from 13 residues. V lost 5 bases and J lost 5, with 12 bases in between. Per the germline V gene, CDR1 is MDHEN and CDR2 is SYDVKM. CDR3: CASSTADRYGYTF. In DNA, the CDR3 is TGTGCCAGCAGTACAGCCGACAGATATGGCTACACCTTC.

In nucleotides, the CDR3 is TGTGCCAGCAGTTACTCCGAGGGATTGAGCTACACCTTC. Amino acid sequence: CASSYSEGLSYTF. This sequence joins TRBV6-5 and TRBJ1-2; D gene uncertain. The CDR3 is 13 amino acids. Germline-derived CDR1 and CDR2 are MNHEY and SVGAGI. V lost 0 bases and J lost 9, with 11 bases in between.

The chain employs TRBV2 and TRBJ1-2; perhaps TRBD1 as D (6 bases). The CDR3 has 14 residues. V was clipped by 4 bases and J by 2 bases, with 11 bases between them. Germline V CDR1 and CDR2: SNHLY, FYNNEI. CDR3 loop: CASSVRQGNYGYTF. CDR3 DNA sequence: TGTGCCAGCAGTGTTAGGCAGGGGAACTATGGCTACACCTTC. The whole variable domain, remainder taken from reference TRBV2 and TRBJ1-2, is EPEVTQTPSHQVTQMGQEVILRCVPISNHLYFYWYRQILGQKVEFLVSFYNNEISEKSEIFDDQFSVERPDGSNFTLKIRSTKLEDSAMYFCASSVRQGNYGYTFGSGTRLTVV.

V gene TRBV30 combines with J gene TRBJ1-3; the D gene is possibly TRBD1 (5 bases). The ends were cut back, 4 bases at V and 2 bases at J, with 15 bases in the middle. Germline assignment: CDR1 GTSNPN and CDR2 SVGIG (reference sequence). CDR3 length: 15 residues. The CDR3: CAWNSDSVTGNTIYF. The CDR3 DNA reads TGTGCCTGGAACTCCGACAGCGTAACTGGAAACACCATATATTTT.

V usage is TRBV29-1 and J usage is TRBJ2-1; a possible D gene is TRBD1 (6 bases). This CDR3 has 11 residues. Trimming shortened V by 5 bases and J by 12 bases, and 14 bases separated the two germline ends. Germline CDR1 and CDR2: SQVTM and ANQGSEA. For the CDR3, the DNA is TGCAGCGTTCCATCTGGGGGCACGCAGTTCTTC. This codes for CSVPSGGTQFF.

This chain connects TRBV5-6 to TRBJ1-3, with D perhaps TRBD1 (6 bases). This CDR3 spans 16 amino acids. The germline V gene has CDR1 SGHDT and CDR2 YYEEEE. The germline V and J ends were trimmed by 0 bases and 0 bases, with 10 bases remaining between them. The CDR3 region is CASSLEAGASGNTIYF. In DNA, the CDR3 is TGTGCCAGCAGCTTGGAGGCAGGGGCCTCTGGAAACACCATATATTTT.

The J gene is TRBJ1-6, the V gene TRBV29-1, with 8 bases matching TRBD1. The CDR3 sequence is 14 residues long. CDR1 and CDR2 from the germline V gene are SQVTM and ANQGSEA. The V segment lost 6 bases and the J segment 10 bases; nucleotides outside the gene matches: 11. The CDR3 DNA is TGCAGCGTGCGCGCAGGGGGCAGTGAGTCACCCCTCCACTTT. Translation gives CSVRAGGSESPLHF.

CDR3 residues: CASSLGQGNYEQYF. The CDR3 DNA is TGTGCCAGCAGCTTGGGGCAGGGGAACTACGAGCAGTACTTC. V usage is TRBV11-3 and J usage is TRBJ2-7, with a tentative D call TRBD1 (6 bases). Germline loops: CDR1 SGHNT, CDR2 YENEEA. V was clipped by 3 bases and J by 3 bases, with 12 bases between them. This CDR3 has 14 residues.

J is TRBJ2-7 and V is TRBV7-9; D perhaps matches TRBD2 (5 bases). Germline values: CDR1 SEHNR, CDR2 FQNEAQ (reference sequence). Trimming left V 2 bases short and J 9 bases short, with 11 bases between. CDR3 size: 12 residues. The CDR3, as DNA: TGTGCCAGCAGCTTAAAAGTTGCGGGGCAGTACTTC. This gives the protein CASSLKVAGQYF.

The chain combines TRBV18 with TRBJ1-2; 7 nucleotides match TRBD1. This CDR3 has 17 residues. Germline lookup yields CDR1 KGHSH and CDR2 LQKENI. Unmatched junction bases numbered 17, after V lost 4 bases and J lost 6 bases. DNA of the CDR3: TGTGCCAGCTCACTAGTCCGTGGGGACAGCCAGCCTCATGGCTACACCTTC. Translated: CASSLVRGDSQPHGYTF.

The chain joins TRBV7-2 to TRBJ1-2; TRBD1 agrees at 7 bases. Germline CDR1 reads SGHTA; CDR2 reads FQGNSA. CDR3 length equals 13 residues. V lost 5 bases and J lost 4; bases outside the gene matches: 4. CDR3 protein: CASSAGQTYGYTF. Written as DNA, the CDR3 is TGTGCCAGCAGCGCGGGACAGACCTATGGCTACACCTTC.

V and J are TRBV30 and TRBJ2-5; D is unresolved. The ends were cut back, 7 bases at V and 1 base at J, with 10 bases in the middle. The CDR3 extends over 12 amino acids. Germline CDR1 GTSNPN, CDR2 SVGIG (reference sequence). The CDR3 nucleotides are TGTGCCTCGGAGTCGTTCCAAGAGACCCAGTACTTC. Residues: CASESFQETQYF. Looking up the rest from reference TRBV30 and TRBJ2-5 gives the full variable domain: SQTIHQWPATLVQPVGSPLSLECTVEGTSNPNLYWYRQAAGRGLQLLFYSVGIGQISSEVPQNLSASRPQDRQFILSSKKLLLSDSGFYLCASESFQETQYFGPGTRLLVL.